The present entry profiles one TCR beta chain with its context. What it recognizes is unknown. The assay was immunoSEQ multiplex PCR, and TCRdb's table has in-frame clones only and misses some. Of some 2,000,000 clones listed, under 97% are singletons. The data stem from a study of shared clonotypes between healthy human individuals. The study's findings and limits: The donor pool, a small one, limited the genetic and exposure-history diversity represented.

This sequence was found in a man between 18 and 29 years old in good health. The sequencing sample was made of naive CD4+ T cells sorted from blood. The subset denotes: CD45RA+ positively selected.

CDR3 residues: CASSPPGLAVNNEQFF. The CDR3, as DNA: TGTGCCAGCTCACCACCGGGACTAGCGGTGAACAATGAGCAGTTCTTC. This chain joins TRBV18 and TRBJ2-1; 11 nucleotides line up with TRBD2. The germline V gene encodes CDR1 KGHSH and CDR2 LQKENI. This CDR3 is 16 amino acids long. The V and J ends lost 0 bases and 5 bases, in that order; junction bases with no gene match: 3.